This T cell receptor beta chain was obtained from a study of shared clonotypes between healthy human individuals (TCRdb year 2020). In the study overall: A few men and a couple of women, aged 18 to 49 years, made up the cohort. For each donor, CD4 naive and CD4 memory were each run on three plates, CD8 naive on two plates, and CD8 memory on one plate. To estimate repertoire size and how much clonotype sharing occurs between individuals, the study deeply sequenced the blood TCR repertoires of five healthy adults. Different laboratories and diverse techniques were used to prepare libraries and sequence TCR repertoires, to increase sequencing depth and limit assay-specific biases. Each donor's leukapheresis produced roughly between roughly 0.85 and 9.5 billion PBMCs.

The investigation overall reported the following: Compared with non-shared clonotypes, the clonotypes found in all four sorted-subset donors had higher generation probabilities. Rarefaction of sorted-subset datasets indicated incomplete sequencing despite the large sequencing depth. Across four donors, about 5.2% of naive CD4, over 3% of naive CD8, about 2% of memory CD4, and under 0.45% of memory CD8 clonotypes were shared. Pairwise subsampling led to the expectation that sequencing depth would affect the degree of clonotype sharing among donors. The genetic and exposure-history diversity represented was limited by the small number of donors. Only blood was sampled, and tissue TCR repertoires likely differ from those in blood. Larger estimated clonotype richness was generally found for naive subsets than for memory subsets.

Using the deep immunoSEQ assay, multiplex PCR amplified TCR CDR3 regions from genomic DNA. Extracted genomic DNA from each cell subset was spread evenly across all wells of several immunoSEQ 96-well plates, with each plate serving as a replicate. For sorted subsets, each replicate PCR was loaded with around 200 ng genomic DNA, equivalent to 25,000 to 35,000 T cell genomes. Purified libraries were quantified with a Qubit 3.0 fluorometer, sized on a Bioanalyzer 2100, and re-quantified with the KAPA Library Quantification kit. Every immunoSEQ 96-well plate was sequenced on a dedicated single-read 150-cycle Illumina NextSeq 550 flow cell. The source study handled its data this way. The immunoSEQ output contained only junctional sequences without quality scores, so filtering could not match that applied to full-length reads. Sequences were annotated with PyIR, a Python wrapper for IgBLAST v1.9, using IMGT germline references to assign V/J genes and CDR3. Reads were removed for weak V/J assignments (E-value above 1e-6), missing CDR3, stop codons, out-of-frame junctions, or ambiguous translated residues. A V3J clonotype was defined by an identical inferred V gene, J gene, and CDR3 amino acid sequence. Percentage overlap between repertoires was calculated by dividing the number of shared unique clonotypes by the size of the smaller repertoire. Repertoire richness was assessed with RTK rarefaction, the Chao1 estimator, and Recon v2.1 estimates of unobserved clonotypes. Generation probabilities were computed with OLGA for all TCRbeta clonotypes obtained by the gDNA method from several donors. Entries here come from immuneACCESS through TCRdb and include only in-frame sequences with V and J called. Some clones fail to appear in such tables; in the studies checked, an unresolved V gene covers under half of the shortfall, and the cause of the remainder is unknown. Clone size and V and J calls were adopted from that table, with D and trimming inferred from the DNA. This sample comprises 1,400,000 or so clones, 97% to 99% of them detected only once. Approximately 0.38% of the sample comes from the top ten.

According to the germline V gene, CDR1 reads SNHLY and CDR2 reads FYNNEI. V is cut by 3 bases and J by 5 bases, and the space between the germline ends is 10 bases. Inclusive of the bounding cysteine and phenylalanine, the CDR3 is 14 residues long. The DNA shown is the 42-base CDR3, in frame from base 1. Donors were healthy HIV-negative adults with no recently reported acute infections or vaccinations. Every donor was a Caucasian adult residing in Nashville, Tennessee, USA. CD4+ T cells were enriched by magnetic negative selection; naive cells were then positively selected on CD45RA, and the negative fraction formed the memory subset. Blood was collected by leukapheresis, and PBMCs were isolated by Ficoll-Histopaque density gradient centrifugation and then cryopreserved in liquid nitrogen vapor phase. Analytical flow cytometry was used to check the purity and quantity of every magnetically sorted T cell population. Genomic DNA was isolated from every sorted fraction and measured by UV absorbance on a Nanodrop 2000c.

In its sample, this clone was seen once. Its antigen specificity is not known. Nothing much larger sits one base from this clone, and base qualities are not available. Sequencing input: naive CD4+ T cells sorted from blood. The cell subset or site label for this specimen denotes: CD45RA+ positively selected. The origin of this receptor is a man between 25 and 39 years old in good health. The chain links TRBV2 with TRBJ2-2; tentative D gene TRBD1, with 6 bases matching. The CDR3 region reads CASSETGITGELFF. The DNA sequence is given as TGTGCCAGCAGTGAGACAGGAATTACCGGGGAGCTGTTTTTT.